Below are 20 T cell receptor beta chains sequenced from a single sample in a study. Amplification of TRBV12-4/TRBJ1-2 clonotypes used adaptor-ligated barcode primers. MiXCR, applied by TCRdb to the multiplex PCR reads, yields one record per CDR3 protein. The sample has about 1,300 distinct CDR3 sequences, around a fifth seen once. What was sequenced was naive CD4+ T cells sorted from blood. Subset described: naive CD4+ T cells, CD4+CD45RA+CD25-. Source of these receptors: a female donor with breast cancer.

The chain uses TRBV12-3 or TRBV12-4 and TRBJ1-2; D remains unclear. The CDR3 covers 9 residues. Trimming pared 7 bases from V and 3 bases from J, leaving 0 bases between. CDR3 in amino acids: CASNYGYTF. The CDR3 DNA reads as TGTGCCAGCAACTATGGCTACACCTTC.

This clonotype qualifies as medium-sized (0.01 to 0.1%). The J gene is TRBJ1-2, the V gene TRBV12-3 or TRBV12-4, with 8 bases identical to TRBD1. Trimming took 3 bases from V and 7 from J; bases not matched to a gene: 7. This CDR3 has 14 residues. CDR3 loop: CASSFGDRRIGYTF. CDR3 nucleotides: TGTGCCAGCAGTTTCGGGGACAGGCGGATTGGCTACACCTTC.

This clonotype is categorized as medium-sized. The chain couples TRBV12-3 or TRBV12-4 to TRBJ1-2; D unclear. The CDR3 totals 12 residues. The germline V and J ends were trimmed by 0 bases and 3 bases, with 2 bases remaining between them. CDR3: CASSLADYGYTF. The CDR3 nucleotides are TGTGCCAGCAGTTTAGCCGACTATGGCTACACCTTC.

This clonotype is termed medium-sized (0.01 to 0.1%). In DNA, the CDR3 is TGTGCCAGCAGTTTAGAGGGAGGCTCCCGCTATGGCTACACCTTC. This translates into CASSLEGGSRYGYTF. The rearrangement uses TRBV12-3 or TRBV12-4 and TRBJ1-2; D gene uncertain. V was cut by 1 base and J by 4 bases, with 13 bases left in between. CDR3 length equals 15 residues.

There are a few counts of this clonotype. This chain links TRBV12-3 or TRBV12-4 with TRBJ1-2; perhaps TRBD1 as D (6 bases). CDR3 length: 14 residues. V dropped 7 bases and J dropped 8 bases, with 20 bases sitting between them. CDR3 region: CASNPGQGAEGYTF. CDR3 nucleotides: TGTGCCAGCAATCCGGGACAAGGGGCGGAAGGCTACACCTTC.

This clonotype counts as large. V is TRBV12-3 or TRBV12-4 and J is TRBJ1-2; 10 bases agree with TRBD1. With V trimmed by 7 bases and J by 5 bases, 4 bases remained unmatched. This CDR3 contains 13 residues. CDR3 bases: TGTGCCAGCAATCCGGGACAGGGGTATGGCTACACCTTC. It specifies CASNPGQGYGYTF.

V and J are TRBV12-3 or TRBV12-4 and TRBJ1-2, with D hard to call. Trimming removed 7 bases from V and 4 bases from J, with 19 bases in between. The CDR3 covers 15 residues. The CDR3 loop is CASNDPGRLSYGYTF. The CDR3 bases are TGTGCCAGCAATGACCCCGGGAGGTTGAGCTATGGCTACACCTTC.

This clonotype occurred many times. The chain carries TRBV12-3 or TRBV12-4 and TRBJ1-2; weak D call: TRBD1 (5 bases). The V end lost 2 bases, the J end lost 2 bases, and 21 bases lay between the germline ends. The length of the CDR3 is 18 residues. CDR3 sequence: CASSLIVGAGRRNYGYTF. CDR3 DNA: TGTGCCAGCAGTTTAATAGTCGGGGCAGGCCGGCGGAACTATGGCTACACCTTC.

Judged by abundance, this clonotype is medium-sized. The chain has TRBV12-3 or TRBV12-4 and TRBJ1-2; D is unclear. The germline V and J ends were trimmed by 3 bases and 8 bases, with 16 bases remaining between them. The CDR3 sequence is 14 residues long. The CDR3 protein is CASSFGVEHLGYTF. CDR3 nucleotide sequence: TGTGCCAGCAGTTTTGGGGTGGAGCATTTAGGCTACACCTTC.

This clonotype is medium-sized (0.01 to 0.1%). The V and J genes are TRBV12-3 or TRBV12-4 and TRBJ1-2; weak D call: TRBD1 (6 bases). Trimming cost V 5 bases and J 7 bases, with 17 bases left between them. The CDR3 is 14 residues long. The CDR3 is CASSPTAGVFGYTF. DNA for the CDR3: TGTGCCAGCAGTCCCACGGCAGGGGTCTTTGGCTACACCTTC.

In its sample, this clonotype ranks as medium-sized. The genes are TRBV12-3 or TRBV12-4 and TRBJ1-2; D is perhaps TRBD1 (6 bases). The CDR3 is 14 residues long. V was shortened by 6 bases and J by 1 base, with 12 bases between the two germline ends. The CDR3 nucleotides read TGTGCCAGCAGGGACAGCCTCTTTAACTATGGCTACACCTTC. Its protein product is CASRDSLFNYGYTF.

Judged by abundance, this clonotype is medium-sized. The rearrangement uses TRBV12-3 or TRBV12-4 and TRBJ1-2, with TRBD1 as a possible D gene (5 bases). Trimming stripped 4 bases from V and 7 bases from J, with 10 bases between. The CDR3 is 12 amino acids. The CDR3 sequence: CASSSTGVGYTF. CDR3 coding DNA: TGTGCCAGCAGTTCCACAGGAGTTGGCTACACCTTC.

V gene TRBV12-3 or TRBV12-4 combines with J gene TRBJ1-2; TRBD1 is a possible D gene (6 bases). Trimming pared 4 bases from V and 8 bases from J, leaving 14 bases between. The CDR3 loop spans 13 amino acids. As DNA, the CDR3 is TGTGCCAGCAGTTCGACAGGCCGTGGCGGCTACACCTTC. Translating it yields CASSSTGRGGYTF.

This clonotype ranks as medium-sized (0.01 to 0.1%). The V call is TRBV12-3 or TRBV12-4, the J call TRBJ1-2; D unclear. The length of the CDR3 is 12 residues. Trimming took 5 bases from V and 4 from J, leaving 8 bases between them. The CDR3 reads CASSRDFYGYTF. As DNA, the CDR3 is TGTGCCAGCAGTAGGGATTTCTATGGCTACACCTTC.

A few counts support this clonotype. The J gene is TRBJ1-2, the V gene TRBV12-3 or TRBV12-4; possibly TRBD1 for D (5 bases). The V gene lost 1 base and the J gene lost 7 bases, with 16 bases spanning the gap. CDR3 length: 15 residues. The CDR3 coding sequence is TGTGCCAGCAGTTTAGGGTCCGGCAGGGTCGTTGGCTACACCTTC. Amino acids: CASSLGSGRVVGYTF.

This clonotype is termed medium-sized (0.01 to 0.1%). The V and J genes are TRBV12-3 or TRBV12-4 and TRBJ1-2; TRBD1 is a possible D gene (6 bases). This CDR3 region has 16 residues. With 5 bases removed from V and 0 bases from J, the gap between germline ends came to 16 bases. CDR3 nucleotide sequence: TGTGCCAGCAGTCCCGCCACAGGGAGAGCTAACTATGGCTACACCTTC. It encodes CASSPATGRANYGYTF.

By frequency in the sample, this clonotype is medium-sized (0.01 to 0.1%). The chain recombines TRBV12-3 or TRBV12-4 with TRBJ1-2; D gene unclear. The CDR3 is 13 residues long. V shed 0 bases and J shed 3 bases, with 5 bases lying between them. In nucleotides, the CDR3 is TGTGCCAGCAGTTTAGCCTTCCACTATGGCTACACCTTC. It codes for CASSLAFHYGYTF.

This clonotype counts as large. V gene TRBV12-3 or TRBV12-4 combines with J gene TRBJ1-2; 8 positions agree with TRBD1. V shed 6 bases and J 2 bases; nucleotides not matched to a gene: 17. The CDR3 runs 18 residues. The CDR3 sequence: CASSRLGFRDRSNYGYTF. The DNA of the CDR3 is TGTGCCAGCAGCCGACTAGGGTTCCGGGACAGGTCGAACTATGGCTACACCTTC.

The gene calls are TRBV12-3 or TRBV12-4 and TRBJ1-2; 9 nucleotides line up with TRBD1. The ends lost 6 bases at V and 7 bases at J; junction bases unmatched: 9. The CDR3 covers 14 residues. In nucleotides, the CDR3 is TGTGCCAGCAGCCCGGGACAGGGAGCATCTGGCTACACCTTC. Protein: CASSPGQGASGYTF.

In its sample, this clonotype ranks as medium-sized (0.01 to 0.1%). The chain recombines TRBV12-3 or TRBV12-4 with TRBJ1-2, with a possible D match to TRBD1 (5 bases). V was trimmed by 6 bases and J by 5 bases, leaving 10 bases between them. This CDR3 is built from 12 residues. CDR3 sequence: CASSPGRYGYTF. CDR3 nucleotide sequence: TGTGCCAGCAGCCCAGGGAGATATGGCTACACCTTC.